This T cell receptor beta chain was sequenced in a study of Ad26.COV2.S vaccination and SARS-CoV-2 variants. About the research overall: Intramuscular Ad26.COV2.S at 5x10^10 or 1x10^11 viral particles.

Germline CDR1 reads SGHRS; CDR2 reads YFSETQ. V lost 4 bases, J lost 3 bases, and 6 bases stayed unmatched. The CDR3 consists of 14 residues. Generated by immunoSEQ multiplex PCR, the TCRdb table keeps only in-frame clones and is missing some. The sample contains about 410,000 clones, about 90% of which appear only once. Treatment noted: roughly 18 received Ad26.COV2.S at low or high dose, single or two shots; five or six received placebo; per-sample allocation not given. Samples came from day 63 after the first vaccine or placebo injection. Here the sequenced sample was peripheral blood, taken in a trial of Ad26.COV2.S vaccine versus placebo. The clonotype originates from a person aged 18 to 59 who received the Ad26.COV2.S COVID-19 vaccine or a placebo. The gene calls are TRBV5-1 and TRBJ1-1; TRBD1 matches at 7 bases. CDR3 sequence: CASSMGTEYTEAFF. DNA of the CDR3: TGCGCCAGCAGCATGGGGACAGAATACACTGAAGCTTTCTTT. The full variable domain, with the rest looked up from reference TRBV5-1 and TRBJ1-1, is KAGVTQTPRYLIKTRGQQVTLSCSPISGHRSVSWYQQTPGQGLQFLFEYFSETQRNKGNFPGRFSGRQFSNSRSEMNVSTLELGDSALYLCASSMGTEYTEAFFGQGTRLTVV.